What follows are 32 T cell receptor beta chains derived from one specimen sequenced in a study of blood T cell repertoires in COVID-19. Generated by immunoSEQ multiplex PCR, the TCRdb table keeps only in-frame clones and is missing some. The table has hundreds of thousands of clones, less than 90% seen once. Sequenced: PBMCs or T cells enriched from blood (not recorded which). These receptors all come from a young woman who had recovered from COVID-19.

The rearrangement uses TRBV9 and TRBJ2-5; D may be TRBD2 (6 bases). This CDR3 has 13 amino acids. V was trimmed by 4 bases and J by 5 bases, leaving 12 bases between them. Germline V CDR1 and CDR2: SGDLS, YYNGEE. The CDR3 nucleotides are TGTGCCAGCAGCCAAGGGAGGATGGAGACCCAGTACTTC. Translated: CASSQGRMETQYF.

The genes are TRBV18 and TRBJ2-7, with D maybe TRBD1 (6 bases). CDR3 length equals 14 residues. The V gene's germline CDR1 is KGHSH and CDR2 LQKENI. V lost 5 bases and J lost 2, with 13 bases in between. The CDR3 is CASSEQGFPYEQYF. In DNA, the CDR3 is TGTGCCAGCTCAGAACAGGGATTTCCCTACGAGCAGTACTTC. Full variable domain (missing parts from reference TRBV18 and TRBJ2-7): NAGVMQNPRHLVRRRGQEARLRCSPMKGHSHVYWYRQLPEEGLKFMVYLQKENIIDESGMPKERFSAEFPKEGPSILRIQQVVRGDSAAYFCASSEQGFPYEQYFGPGTRLTVT.

The CDR3 reads CASSLGQGENSPLHF. The CDR3 DNA reads as TGTGCCAGCAGCTTGGGACAGGGGGAAAATTCACCCCTCCACTTT. This chain joins TRBV5-6 and TRBJ1-6, with 9 positions matching TRBD1. After removal of 0 bases from V and 7 bases from J, the junction contained 2 bases not matched to a gene. CDR1 is SGHDT, CDR2 YYEEEE, per germline. This CDR3 comprises 15 residues.

The CDR3 bases are TGTGCCAGCAGTGAACTGCGGAGTCGGGAGCAGTACTTC. Translated, it gives CASSELRSREQYF. This sequence joins TRBV2 and TRBJ2-7; D is ambiguous. With 2 bases removed from V and 7 bases from J, the gap between germline ends came to 12 bases. The CDR3 loop spans 13 amino acids. Germline V gives CDR1 SNHLY, CDR2 FYNNEI.

The J gene is TRBJ2-5, the V gene TRBV19, with D perhaps TRBD2 (6 bases). Germline loops: CDR1 LNHDA, CDR2 SQIVND (reference sequence). Trimming removed 5 bases from V and 5 bases from J, with 12 bases in between. The CDR3 contains 13 residues. The CDR3 loop reads CASSAGGWETQYF. The CDR3, as DNA: TGTGCCAGTAGTGCTGGGGGGTGGGAGACCCAGTACTTC.

The gene calls are TRBV5-1 and TRBJ2-2, with D maybe TRBD2 (5 bases). Trimming removed 2 bases from V and 5 bases from J, with 7 bases in between. This CDR3 spans 13 amino acids. Per germline, CDR1 SGHRS and CDR2 YFSETQ. The CDR3 region has the DNA TGCGCCAGCAGCTTAGCGGTGACCGGGGAGCTGTTTTTT. Translation gives CASSLAVTGELFF.

The chain couples TRBV11-2 to TRBJ1-6, with TRBD1 matching over 7 bases. Germline V CDR1 and CDR2: SGHAT, FQNNGV. The CDR3 totals 16 residues. Trimming cost V 4 bases and J 5 bases; bases outside gene matches: 8. The CDR3 bases are TGTGCCAGCAGCTCCCACAGGGGCCCAGATAATTCACCCCTCCACTTT. This translates into CASSSHRGPDNSPLHF.

This clone was counted a few times. The gene calls are TRBV19 and TRBJ1-5; D remains unclear. V lost 3 bases and J lost 7, with 13 bases in between. The CDR3 runs 14 residues. Germline CDR1 reads LNHDA; CDR2 reads SQIVND (reference sequence). CDR3 sequence (DNA): TGTGCCAGTAGTATCCGGGTAATACAACAGCCCCAGCATTTT. The encoded protein is CASSIRVIQQPQHF. The full variable domain, completed using reference TRBV19 and TRBJ1-5, is DGGITQSPKYLFRKEGQNVTLSCEQNLNHDAMYWYRQDPGQGLRLIYYSQIVNDFQKGDIAEGYSVSREKKESFPLTVTSAQKNPTAFYLCASSIRVIQQPQHFGDGTRLSIL.

The chain recombines TRBV3-1 (or the pseudogene TRBV3-2) with TRBJ2-1, with D perhaps matching TRBD1 (6 bases). V was shortened by 4 bases and J by 8 bases, with 21 bases between the two germline ends. The V gene's germline CDR1 is LGHDT and CDR2 YNNKEL (reference sequence). The CDR3 runs 16 residues. In DNA, the CDR3 is TGTGCCAGCAGCCTTCGCCTCCACAGGGTTGGGGATGAGCAGTTCTTC. Translating it yields CASSLRLHRVGDEQFF.

The genes are TRBV6-5 and TRBJ1-5; the D gene is possibly TRBD1 (5 bases). The CDR3 spans 13 residues. Between the trimmed V and J ends, which lost 10 bases and 0 bases, there was a span of 10 bases. The germline V gene has CDR1 MNHEY and CDR2 SVGAGI. In DNA form, the CDR3 reads TGTGCCATCCAGGGTTATAGCAATCAGCCCCAGCATTTT. Its translation is CAIQGYSNQPQHF.

On this clone itself: Other nucleotide sequences in the sample specify the same CDR3. The chain combines TRBV11-3 with TRBJ1-1; the D gene is possibly TRBD1 (6 bases). The V gene lost 3 bases and the J gene lost 1 base, with 6 bases spanning the gap. Germline-derived CDR1 and CDR2 are SGHNT and YENEEA. The length of the CDR3 is 13 residues. CDR3: CASSLTGNTEAFF. DNA of the CDR3: TGTGCCAGCAGCTTGACAGGGAACACTGAAGCTTTCTTT.

The rearrangement joins TRBV27 to TRBJ2-3, with D hard to call. From germline, CDR1 is MNHEY and CDR2 SMNVEV (reference sequence). V lost 3 bases and J lost 4, with 11 bases in between. The CDR3 length is 14 residues. CDR3 nucleotide sequence: TGTGCCAGCAGTTTGGTCAGGTCGGCAGATACGCAGTATTTT. This encodes CASSLVRSADTQYF.

The chain employs TRBV5-6 and TRBJ1-2, with D tentatively TRBD1 (5 bases). Germline CDR1 SGHDT, CDR2 YYEEEE. Trimming shortened V by 0 bases and J by 5 bases, and 14 bases separated the two germline ends. The CDR3 is made up of 15 amino acids. This CDR3 reads CASSLGSGLEYGYTF. CDR3 nucleotides: TGTGCCAGCAGCTTGGGTTCAGGGCTCGAGTATGGCTACACCTTC. Full variable domain (missing parts from reference TRBV5-6 and TRBJ1-2): DAGVTQSPTHLIKTRGQQVTLRCSPKSGHDTVSWYQQALGQGPQFIFQYYEEEERQRGNFPDRFSGHQFPNYSSELNVNALLLGDSALYLCASSLGSGLEYGYTFGSGTRLTVV.

CDR3 bases: TGTGCCAGCAGTACCGGGACTAGCGGGGGGGCAAAGACCCAGTACTTC. This sequence encodes CASSTGTSGGAKTQYF. The rearrangement joins TRBV27 to TRBJ2-5, with 16 bases lining up with TRBD2. Germline CDR1 MNHEY, CDR2 SMNVEV (reference sequence). After removal of 5 bases from V and 6 bases from J, the junction contained 6 bases not matched to a gene. This CDR3 region has 16 residues.

This chain connects TRBV2 to TRBJ1-2, with a possible D match to TRBD1 (6 bases). The CDR3 covers 15 residues. V shed 4 bases and J shed 6 bases, with 18 bases lying between them. Germline V gene lookup returns CDR1 SNHLY and CDR2 FYNNEI. The CDR3 nucleotides read TGTGCCAGCAGTGCAGTAGCTGGGGGCTCCAATGGCTACACCTTC. Its protein is CASSAVAGGSNGYTF.

The V and J genes are TRBV30 and TRBJ1-5; D perhaps matches TRBD1 (5 bases). The CDR3 runs 13 residues. From germline, CDR1 is GTSNPN and CDR2 SVGIG (reference sequence). Trimming shortened V by 2 bases and J by 3 bases, and 8 bases separated the two germline ends. CDR3 sequence: CAWSTGDNQPQHF. CDR3 DNA: TGTGCCTGGAGTACAGGTGACAATCAGCCCCAGCATTTT. Together with reference TRBV30 and TRBJ1-5, the CDR3 gives the full variable domain: SQTIHQWPATLVQPVGSPLSLECTVEGTSNPNLYWYRQAAGRGLQLLFYSVGIGQISSEVPQNLSASRPQDRQFILSSKKLLLSDSGFYLCAWSTGDNQPQHFGDGTRLSIL.

The rearrangement joins TRBV5-1 to TRBJ1-6; TRBD1 agrees at 7 bases. The germline gives CDR1 SGHRS, CDR2 YFSETQ. This CDR3 has 13 amino acids. Trimming at V came to 4 bases and at J to 10 bases, leaving 5 bases not matched to a gene. CDR3 in amino acids: CASSPDRVSPLHF. The CDR3 nucleotides read TGCGCCAGCAGCCCCGACAGGGTCTCACCCCTCCACTTT.

For this clone: This same CDR3 is encoded by further DNA sequences in the sample. The rearrangement links TRBV12-3 or TRBV12-4 to TRBJ2-7; 10 nucleotides line up with TRBD1. Trimming removed 3 bases from V and 6 bases from J; junction bases left unmatched: 2. This CDR3 region has 13 residues. In DNA form, the CDR3 reads TGTGCCAGCAGTTTGAGACAGGGGGCCGAGCAGTACTTC. It is translated as CASSLRQGAEQYF.

This clone was counted once. The chain uses TRBV14 and TRBJ1-1, with D perhaps matching TRBD1 (5 bases). The CDR3 totals 16 residues. V was pared by 0 bases and J by 3 bases, with 14 bases between. Germline V CDR1 and CDR2: SGHDN, FVKESK. The CDR3 DNA sequence: TGTGCCAGCAGCCAAGATTGGAGGGGCGCACACACTGAAGCTTTCTTT. Amino acid sequence: CASSQDWRGAHTEAFF.

The V call is TRBV4-3, the J call TRBJ1-5; D gene uncertain. The ends were cut back, 0 bases at V and 5 bases at J, with 5 bases in the middle. Looked up from germline, CDR1 is LGHNA and CDR2 is YSLEER. The CDR3 has 13 residues. Here the CDR3 reads CASSQDLDQPQHF. The CDR3 DNA follows: TGCGCCAGCAGCCAAGATTTAGATCAGCCCCAGCATTTT.

V is TRBV10-3 and J is TRBJ1-2, with 9 bases aligning to TRBD1. The CDR3 is made up of 14 amino acids. Germline V CDR1 and CDR2: ENHRY, SYGVKD. Unmatched junction bases numbered 5, after V lost 4 bases and J lost 5 bases. CDR3 in amino acids: CAISGDREGYGYTF. In nucleotides, the CDR3 is TGTGCCATCAGTGGGGACAGGGAAGGGTATGGCTACACCTTC.

This CDR3 reads CASTRPRRGRDGYTF. The CDR3 bases are TGTGCCAGCACCCGACCCCGCAGGGGGCGGGATGGCTACACCTTC. The genes are TRBV28 and TRBJ1-2, with 8 positions matching TRBD1. This CDR3 is built from 15 residues. The ends lost 7 bases at V and 6 bases at J; junction bases unmatched: 13. The germline V gene has CDR1 MDHEN and CDR2 SYDVKM.

The chain employs TRBV5-6 and TRBJ1-3; the D gene is possibly TRBD1 (5 bases). CDR1 SGHDT and CDR2 YYEEEE come from the germline V gene. V dropped 0 bases and J dropped 3 bases, with 10 bases sitting between them. This CDR3 spans 15 amino acids. The CDR3 spells CASSLVRAGGNTIYF. The CDR3 DNA follows: TGTGCCAGCAGCTTGGTCAGGGCAGGTGGAAACACCATATATTTT.

This clone was found once. The V call is TRBV24-1, the J call TRBJ2-3; TRBD1 matches at 7 bases. V shed 8 bases and J 1 base; nucleotides not matched to a gene: 2. CDR1 is KGHDR and CDR2 is SFDVKD in the germline V gene. This CDR3 has 13 amino acids. CDR3 sequence: CATTGQGTDTQYF. The CDR3 bases are TGTGCCACCACCGGACAGGGCACAGATACGCAGTATTTT.

This clone was counted a single time. The chain employs TRBV6-2 or TRBV6-3 and TRBJ1-2; D is possibly TRBD1 (5 bases). The CDR3 loop spans 17 amino acids. Trimming cost V 0 bases and J 6 bases, with 20 bases left between them. Germline CDR1 MNHEY, CDR2 SVGEGT. CDR3 in amino acids: CASSYSTPGLLIDGYTF. As DNA, the CDR3 is TGTGCCAGCAGTTACTCGACCCCGGGACTGCTGATTGATGGCTACACCTTC.

The chain is built from TRBV6-5 and TRBJ1-2; D might be TRBD1 (6 bases). Germline loops: CDR1 MNHEY, CDR2 SVGAGI. V lost 7 bases and J lost 5, with 17 bases in between. The CDR3 is made up of 14 amino acids. The CDR3: CASTSGGARYGYTF. The CDR3 region has the DNA TGTGCCAGCACCTCCGGGGGGGCGCGGTATGGCTACACCTTC.

This clone was seen a handful of times. The chain uses TRBV5-8 and TRBJ2-1, with D hard to call. V was trimmed by 5 bases and J by 1 base, leaving 16 bases between them. This CDR3 has 16 amino acids. Germline V gene lookup returns CDR1 SGHTS and CDR2 YDEGEE. CDR3 residues: CASSIRPGASYNEQFF. The CDR3 DNA is TGTGCCAGCAGTATTCGGCCGGGTGCGTCCTACAATGAGCAGTTCTTC.

This clone was recorded once. V gene TRBV29-1 combines with J gene TRBJ1-2; 9 nucleotides match TRBD1. V lost 6 bases to trimming and J lost 8 bases; unmatched junction nucleotides: 7. Germline values: CDR1 SQVTM, CDR2 ANQGSEA. The CDR3 consists of 12 residues. The CDR3 nucleotides read TGCAGCGTCGGTGACAGGGGGGACGGCTACACCTTC. This translates into CSVGDRGDGYTF.

This chain joins TRBV2 and TRBJ1-1; D call uncertain. CDR3 length: 13 residues. Trimming pared 3 bases from V and 0 bases from J, leaving 5 bases between. CDR1 and CDR2 (germline): SNHLY, FYNNEI. Written as DNA, the CDR3 is TGTGCCAGCAGTGACAGGCTGAACACTGAAGCTTTCTTT. Its protein product is CASSDRLNTEAFF.

This chain links TRBV5-8 with TRBJ1-5; D perhaps matches TRBD1 (6 bases). The CDR3 has 17 amino acids. The germline V and J ends were trimmed by 4 bases and 0 bases, with 17 bases remaining between them. Germline CDR1 and CDR2: SGHTS and YDEGEE. Here the CDR3 reads CASSGFKDRNSNQPQHF. The CDR3 DNA reads TGTGCCAGCAGCGGTTTCAAGGACAGAAATAGCAATCAGCCCCAGCATTTT.

This chain links TRBV2 with TRBJ2-2, with TRBD1 matching over 7 bases. The trim removed 7 bases at V and 3 bases at J, leaving 8 bases unmatched. The germline V gene has CDR1 SNHLY and CDR2 FYNNEI. The CDR3 extends over 15 amino acids. CDR3 DNA: TGTGCCAGCACCAAGACAGGGTGGGACACCGGGGAGCTGTTTTTT. Its protein product is CASTKTGWDTGELFF.

The rearrangement links TRBV5-1 to TRBJ2-1; 8 bases agree with TRBD2. With 4 bases clipped from V and 5 bases from J, the junction kept 11 bases outside the gene matches. Germline V gives CDR1 SGHRS, CDR2 YFSETQ. This CDR3 has 16 residues. CDR3 residues: CASSHSRGGGNNEQFF. The CDR3 DNA is TGCGCCAGCAGCCATTCACGTGGCGGGGGGAACAATGAGCAGTTCTTC.